What follows are 11 T cell receptor beta chains derived from one specimen sequenced in a study of T-cell memory formation after mild COVID-19. Each CDR3 protein gets one entry after TCRdb re-called the 5' RACE reads with MiXCR. The sample lists 250,000 to 350,000 distinct CDR3 sequences; about 16% were seen once. Material for sequencing was PBMCs or a T cell subset sorted from them (not recorded which). All receptors come from a man aged 18 to 29 who had mild COVID-19 (a few samples of this study predate the infection). Cell type and time point are not known.

This clonotype appeared a few times. The chain employs TRBV4-3 and TRBJ1-1; D is possibly TRBD1 (6 bases). Deletions cut 1 base from V and 11 bases from J, with 17 bases between. Germline loops: CDR1 LGHNA, CDR2 YSLEER. The length of the CDR3 is 14 residues. CDR3 loop: CASSQGGAPWKAFF. DNA of the CDR3: TGCGCCAGCAGCCAAGGGGGGGCGCCCTGGAAGGCTTTCTTT.

CDR3: CASNIYPIPYEQYV. CDR3 DNA: TGCGCAAGCAACATCTATCCCATCCCCTACGAGCAGTACGTC. The V gene is TRBV4-3, the J gene TRBJ2-7; D uncertain. CDR1 and CDR2 from the germline V gene are LGHNA and YSLEER. The CDR3 spans 14 residues.

A few counts support this clonotype. The chain is built from TRBV15 and TRBJ1-6; 7 bases are shared with TRBD1. This CDR3 contains 14 residues. In germline, CDR1 is LNHNV, CDR2 YYDKDF (reference sequence). The ends lost 5 bases at V and 7 bases at J; junction bases unmatched: 5. The CDR3, as DNA: TGTGCCACCAGCGGGGCCAGGGGGAATTCACCCCTCCACTTT. Its translation is CATSGARGNSPLHF.

V and J are TRBV7-2 and TRBJ2-5; 10 bases fit TRBD2. The length of the CDR3 is 18 residues. Germline V lookup: CDR1 SGHTA, CDR2 FQGNSA. The trim removed 0 bases at V and 1 base at J, leaving 8 bases unmatched. CDR3 coding DNA: TGTGCCAGCAGCTTAGCTCGTCGAGCGGGGGGGCTCCAAGAGACCCAGTACTTC. Encoded protein: CASSLARRAGGLQETQYF. Combining the CDR3 with reference TRBV7-2 and TRBJ2-5 gives the whole variable domain GAGVSQSPSNKVTEKGKDVELRCDPISGHTALYWYRQSLGQGLEFLIYFQGNSAPDKSGLPSDRFSAERTGGSVSTLTIQRTQQEDSAVYLCASSLARRAGGLQETQYFGPGTRLLVL.

This clonotype has a handful of counts. The V call is TRBV27, the J call TRBJ1-5, with D possibly being TRBD1 (5 bases). The V end was cut by 5 bases, the J end by 6 bases, with 20 bases between. This CDR3 spans 16 amino acids. Germline V gene lookup returns CDR1 MNHEY and CDR2 SMNVEV (reference sequence). The CDR3 DNA reads as TGTGCCAGCAGTCCCCGACGAGGGGCGGTGGCTCAGCCCCAGCATTTT. It yields the protein CASSPRRGAVAQPQHF.

CDR3 protein: CASSLRRFWTGYTGELFF. As DNA, the CDR3 is TGTGCCAGCAGCTTACGCCGGTTTTGGACAGGGTACACCGGGGAGCTGTTTTTT. The chain couples TRBV11-2 to TRBJ2-2, with 8 bases identical to TRBD1. The CDR3 consists of 18 residues. J lost 3 bases, V lost 2 bases, and 11 bases had no gene match. CDR1 and CDR2 (germline): SGHAT, FQNNGV.

This clonotype came up a few times. The chain employs TRBV6-2 or TRBV6-3 and TRBJ1-1, with a tentative D call TRBD1 (5 bases). The V and J ends lost 8 bases and 2 bases respectively, with 18 bases between them. Looked up from germline, CDR1 is MNHEY and CDR2 is SVGEGT. The CDR3 totals 15 residues. The DNA of the CDR3 is TGTGCCAGCTCCGGGGACCGAACAGCAAACACTGAAGCTTTCTTT. Protein: CASSGDRTANTEAFF.

V usage is TRBV20-1 and J usage is TRBJ2-1, with D perhaps TRBD2 (7 bases). Trimming removed 8 bases from V and 4 bases from J, with 15 bases in between. The CDR3 extends over 13 amino acids. Germline-derived CDR1 and CDR2 are DFQATT and SNEGSKA (reference sequence). CDR3 in amino acids: CSSTGGHYNEQFF. The CDR3 DNA follows: TGCAGTTCAACGGGGGGCCATTACAATGAGCAGTTCTTC.

The J gene is TRBJ2-6, the V gene TRBV25-1; 12 positions agree with TRBD1. There are 17 residues in the CDR3. V dropped 5 bases and J dropped 2; count of bases not matched to a gene: 4. Germline V lookup: CDR1 MGHDK, CDR2 SYGVNS. The CDR3 DNA is TGTGCCAGCAGTTCCGGGACAGGGGGCGCTGGGGCCAACGTCCTGACTTTC. Protein: CASSSGTGGAGANVLTF.

The sample holds a few counts of this clonotype. V usage is TRBV6-5 and J usage is TRBJ2-1, with 10 bases identical to TRBD2. The trim removed 2 bases at V and 9 bases at J, leaving 10 bases unmatched. The CDR3 loop spans 16 amino acids. CDR1 MNHEY and CDR2 SVGAGI come from the germline V gene. The chain's CDR3 is CASSYAGLAPVGEQFF. CDR3 DNA: TGTGCCAGCAGTTACGCGGGACTAGCGCCAGTGGGTGAGCAGTTCTTC.

V gene TRBV15 combines with J gene TRBJ1-1, with D perhaps TRBD1 (5 bases). This CDR3 is 14 amino acids long. V dropped 4 bases and J dropped 7 bases, with 16 bases sitting between them. From germline, CDR1 is LNHNV and CDR2 YYDKDF (reference sequence). This chain's CDR3 is CATSNRQSLDEAFF. For the CDR3, the DNA is TGTGCCACCAGCAACAGACAGTCTTTGGATGAAGCTTTCTTT. The full variable domain, with the rest looked up from reference TRBV15 and TRBJ1-1, is DAMVIQNPRYQVTQFGKPVTLSCSQTLNHNVMYWYQQKSSQAPKLLFHYYDKDFNNEADTPDNFQSRRPNTSFCFLDIRSPGLGDTAMYLCATSNRQSLDEAFFGQGTRLTVV.